This is a list of T cell receptor beta chains from one sample in a study of blood T cell repertoires in COVID-19. This table comes from immunoSEQ multiplex PCR, and its TCRdb copy is limited to in-frame clones, with some not included. The sample holds roughly 360,000 clones, around 83% seen once. Material for sequencing was PBMCs or T cells enriched from blood (not recorded which). All receptors derive from a woman aged 50 to 60 who had recovered from COVID-19. Each CDR3 is given with its conserved first and last residue. D genes are given only for firm matches. Part of the rows lack a size; the others show once, few, many or a class for expanded clones.

CDR3: CATTSGRRDEQFF
DNA: TGTGCCACGACTAGCGGGAGACGGGATGAGCAGTTCTTC
V: TRBV5-6
J: TRBJ2-1
size: -
D: TRBD2

CDR3: CASSIGQRNTEAFF
DNA: TGTGCCAGCAGCATTGGACAGAGGAACACTGAAGCTTTCTTT
V: TRBV28
J: TRBJ1-1
size: -
D: -

CDR3: CSASPGTANNYGYTF
DNA: TGCAGTGCTAGTCCCGGGACAGCTAATAACTATGGCTACACCTTC
V: TRBV20-1
J: TRBJ1-2
size: -
D: TRBD1

CDR3: CASSIGAGSYNEQFF
DNA: TGTGCCAGTAGTATAGGGGCAGGCTCCTACAATGAGCAGTTCTTC
V: TRBV19
J: TRBJ2-1
size: -
D: -

CDR3: CASMGGSLAKNIQYF
DNA: TGTGCCAGTATGGGCGGGAGTCTAGCCAAAAACATTCAGTACTTC
V: TRBV19
J: TRBJ2-4
size: few
D: TRBD2

CDR3: CASSLDPGAYGYTF
DNA: TGCGCCAGCAGCTTGGATCCAGGGGCCTATGGCTACACCTTC
V: TRBV5-1
J: TRBJ1-2
size: -
D: -

CDR3: CASSHRTGEKYQETQYF
DNA: TGTGCCAGCAGTCACCGGACAGGGGAGAAGTACCAAGAGACCCAGTACTTC
V: TRBV2
J: TRBJ2-5
size: -
D: TRBD1

CDR3: CASIKPGAGNQPQHF
DNA: TGTGCCAGCATTAAACCAGGGGCCGGCAATCAGCCCCAGCATTTT
V: TRBV6-5
J: TRBJ1-5
size: -
D: -

CDR3: CASSQDYGLTRGDYGYTF
DNA: TGCGCCAGCAGCCAAGATTATGGGTTGACGCGGGGAGACTATGGCTACACCTTC
V: TRBV4-3
J: TRBJ1-2
size: -
D: -

CDR3: CAWKNPGSHPPLHF
DNA: TGTGCCTGGAAAAACCCAGGGTCCCATCCACCCCTCCACTTT
V: TRBV30
J: TRBJ1-6
size: -
D: -

CDR3: CASSLLGQGLTGELFF
DNA: TGTGCCAGCAGCTTATTGGGACAGGGTTTAACCGGGGAGCTGTTTTTT
V: TRBV11-2
J: TRBJ2-2
size: -
D: TRBD1

CDR3: CASSQDPGARGGETQYF
DNA: TGTGCCAGCAGCCAAGATCCGGGAGCTAGGGGCGGAGAGACCCAGTACTTC
V: TRBV4-2
J: TRBJ2-5
size: once
D: -

CDR3: CASSYSFGGFEQFF
DNA: TGTGCCAGCAGTTACTCTTTTGGCGGTTTTGAGCAGTTCTTC
V: TRBV6-5
J: TRBJ2-1
size: -
D: -

CDR3: CASSQREIYNEQFF
DNA: TGTGCCAGCAGCCAGCGGGAGATCTACAATGAGCAGTTCTTC
V: TRBV3-1/TRBV3-2
J: TRBJ2-1
size: once
D: TRBD2

CDR3: CASSPETALGGTQYF
DNA: TGTGCCAGCTCACCAGAGACAGCCCTCGGGGGGACCCAGTACTTC
V: TRBV18
J: TRBJ2-5
size: -
D: -

CDR3: CASSLDGPIVAGELFF
DNA: TGCGCCAGCAGCTTGGACGGTCCTATTGTGGCCGGGGAGCTGTTTTTT
V: TRBV5-1
J: TRBJ2-2
size: -
D: -

CDR3: CASSQEGATGKGGYTF
DNA: TGTGCCAGCAGCCAAGAGGGTGCGACGGGGAAGGGTGGCTACACCTTC
V: TRBV3-1/TRBV3-2
J: TRBJ1-2
size: few
D: -

CDR3: CASSLGTGGNEKLFF
DNA: TGCGCCAGCAGCTTGGGGACAGGGGGTAATGAAAAACTGTTTTTT
V: TRBV5-1
J: TRBJ1-4
size: -
D: TRBD1

CDR3: CASSIRQGVATEAFF
DNA: TGCGCCAGCAGCATACGACAGGGGGTGGCCACTGAAGCTTTCTTT
V: TRBV5-1
J: TRBJ1-1
size: -
D: TRBD1

CDR3: CASSLFPHLQQENYGYTF
DNA: TGTGCCAGCAGCTTATTCCCACACCTACAACAGGAGAACTATGGCTACACCTTC
V: TRBV7-9
J: TRBJ1-2
size: -
D: -

CDR3: CASSTRQGAGELFF
DNA: TGTGCCAGCAGCACCCGACAGGGGGCCGGGGAGCTGTTTTTT
V: TRBV7-3
J: TRBJ2-2
size: -
D: TRBD1

CDR3: CASSYSTGGTYEQYF
DNA: TGTGCCAGCAGTTACTCGACGGGGGGGACCTACGAGCAGTACTTC
V: TRBV6-2/TRBV6-3
J: TRBJ2-7
size: -
D: TRBD2

CDR3: CASGLEQSNSPLHF
DNA: TGTGCTAGTGGTTTGGAACAGAGTAATTCACCCCTCCACTTT
V: TRBV12-5
J: TRBJ1-6
size: once
D: -

CDR3: CASSLGYRGGGYTF
DNA: TGTGCCAGCAGCTTAGGTTACAGGGGAGGCGGCTACACCTTC
V: TRBV11-2
J: TRBJ1-2
size: -
D: TRBD1

CDR3: CASSARSGARYNEQFF
DNA: TGTGCCAGCAGCGCTCGTAGCGGGGCGAGGTACAATGAGCAGTTCTTC
V: TRBV11-3
J: TRBJ2-1
size: -
D: TRBD2

CDR3: CASRTLLATEAFF
DNA: TGTGCCAGCAGGACATTGTTGGCCACTGAAGCTTTCTTT
V: TRBV12-3/TRBV12-4
J: TRBJ1-1
size: -
D: -

CDR3: CASSGAPEGEAFF
DNA: TGTGCCAGCAGCGGAGCCCCGGAGGGTGAAGCTTTCTTT
V: TRBV11-3
J: TRBJ1-1
size: once
D: -

CDR3: CAISEGPGHPDYGYTF
DNA: TGTGCCATCAGTGAAGGCCCGGGACACCCGGACTATGGCTACACCTTC
V: TRBV10-3
J: TRBJ1-2
size: once
D: -

CDR3: CASSILGVNGGYTF
DNA: TGTGCCAGTAGTATTTTAGGGGTTAACGGTGGCTACACCTTC
V: TRBV19
J: TRBJ1-2
size: -
D: -

CDR3: CASTSTGYDEKLFF
DNA: TGTGCCAGTACCTCGACAGGGTATGATGAAAAACTGTTTTTT
V: TRBV19
J: TRBJ1-4
size: -
D: TRBD1

CDR3: CSVRQGSYGYTF
DNA: TGCAGCGTTAGACAGGGTAGCTATGGCTACACCTTC
V: TRBV29-1
J: TRBJ1-2
size: few
D: TRBD1

CDR3: CASSLAIFSPLHF
DNA: TGTGCCAGCAGCTTAGCGATTTTTTCACCCCTCCACTTT
V: TRBV5-8
J: TRBJ1-6
size: -
D: -

CDR3: CASTVSGGTGELFF
DNA: TGTGCCAGTACGGTTAGCGGGGGTACCGGGGAGCTGTTTTTT
V: TRBV19
J: TRBJ2-2
size: -
D: TRBD2

CDR3: CASSHEPRQETQYF
DNA: TGCGCCAGCAGCCATGAGCCGCGTCAAGAGACCCAGTACTTC
V: TRBV4-1
J: TRBJ2-5
size: -
D: -

CDR3: CASSQEAQGFGNGYTF
DNA: TGTGCCAGCTCACAGGAAGCACAGGGTTTCGGTAACGGCTACACCTTC
V: TRBV18
J: TRBJ1-2
size: once
D: -

CDR3: CASSLRQGAAYGYTF
DNA: TGTGCCAGCAGCTTAAGACAGGGGGCGGCCTATGGCTACACCTTC
V: TRBV7-9
J: TRBJ1-2
size: -
D: TRBD1

CDR3: CASTQRQGSYEQYF
DNA: TGTGCCAGCACCCAGAGACAGGGGAGCTACGAGCAGTACTTC
V: TRBV6-5
J: TRBJ2-7
size: -
D: TRBD1

CDR3: CASSGAGRLNQPQHF
DNA: TGTGCCAGCAGCGGAGCGGGACGGTTAAATCAGCCCCAGCATTTT
V: TRBV7-9
J: TRBJ1-5
size: -
D: -

CDR3: CASSNLKTSGDREQYF
DNA: TGTGCCAGCAGTAATCTCAAGACTAGCGGGGATCGCGAGCAGTACTTC
V: TRBV6-2/TRBV6-3
J: TRBJ2-7
size: -
D: TRBD2